A single count supports the clone carrying this T cell receptor beta chain. Profiled with immunoSEQ multiplex PCR; TCRdb holds only in-frame clones, not every one. The sample shows about 32,000 clones, around 86% of them seen only once. These data belong to a study of blood T cell repertoires in COVID-19. Study summary: PBMCs, B-cell-depleted T cells, or T cells were the source of the cDNA or gDNA that made up the material.

The V gene end was trimmed by 6 bases and the J gene end by 4 bases; junction bases not matched to a gene: 5. The CDR3 has 14 amino acids. The germline V gene encodes CDR1 SNHLY and CDR2 FYNNEI. The chain joins TRBV2 to TRBJ2-2, with 7 nucleotides matching TRBD1. This receptor was taken from a man aged 55-75 years with active COVID-19. The sample taken for sequencing was peripheral blood. In DNA form, the CDR3 reads TGTGCCAGCAGGTCGACAGGGATCACCGGGGAGCTGTTTTTT. This gives the protein CASRSTGITGELFF.